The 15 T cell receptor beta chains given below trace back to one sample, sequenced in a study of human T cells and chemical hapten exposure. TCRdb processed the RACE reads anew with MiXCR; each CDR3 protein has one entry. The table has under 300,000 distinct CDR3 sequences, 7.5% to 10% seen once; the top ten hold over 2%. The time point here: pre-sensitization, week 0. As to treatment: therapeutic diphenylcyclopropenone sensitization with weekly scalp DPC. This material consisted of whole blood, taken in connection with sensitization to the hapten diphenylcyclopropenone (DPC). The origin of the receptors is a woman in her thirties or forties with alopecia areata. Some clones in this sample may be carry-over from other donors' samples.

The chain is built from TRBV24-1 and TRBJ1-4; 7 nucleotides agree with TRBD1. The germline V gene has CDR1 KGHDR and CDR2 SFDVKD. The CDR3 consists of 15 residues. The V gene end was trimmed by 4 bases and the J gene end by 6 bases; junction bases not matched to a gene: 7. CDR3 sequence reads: CATSDPSGQHEKLFF. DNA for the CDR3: TGTGCCACCAGTGACCCCTCGGGACAGCATGAAAAACTGTTTTTT.

This chain's CDR3 is CSATATAPVGGYTF. The DNA of the CDR3 is TGCAGTGCCACCGCGACGGCCCCGGTCGGAGGCTACACCTTC. V is TRBV20-1 and J is TRBJ1-2; the D is unclear. The CDR3 has 14 residues. CDR1 DFQATT and CDR2 SNEGSKA come from the germline V gene (reference sequence). V lost 6 bases, J lost 8 bases, and 22 bases lay in between.

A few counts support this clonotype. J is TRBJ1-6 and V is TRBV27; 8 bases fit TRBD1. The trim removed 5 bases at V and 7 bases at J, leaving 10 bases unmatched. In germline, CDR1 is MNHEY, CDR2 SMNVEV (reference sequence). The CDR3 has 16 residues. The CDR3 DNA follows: TGTGCCAGCAGTGCGTTAAGACAGGGGAACAATTCACCCCTCCACTTT. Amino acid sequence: CASSALRQGNNSPLHF.

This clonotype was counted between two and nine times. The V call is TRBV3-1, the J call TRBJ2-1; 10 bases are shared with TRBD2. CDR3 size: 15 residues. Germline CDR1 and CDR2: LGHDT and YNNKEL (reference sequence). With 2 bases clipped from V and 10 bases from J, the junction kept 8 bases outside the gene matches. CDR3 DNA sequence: TGTGCCAGCAGCCAAATCCAAACGACTAGCGGGGAGCAGTTCTTC. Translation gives CASSQIQTTSGEQFF.

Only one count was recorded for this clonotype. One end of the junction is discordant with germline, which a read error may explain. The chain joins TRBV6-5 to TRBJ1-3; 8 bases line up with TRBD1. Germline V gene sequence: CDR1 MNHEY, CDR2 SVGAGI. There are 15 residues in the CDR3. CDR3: CASGGRRGPGTTIYF. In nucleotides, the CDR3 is TGTGCCAGCGGCGGGCGCAGGGGGCCTGGAACCACCATATATTTT.

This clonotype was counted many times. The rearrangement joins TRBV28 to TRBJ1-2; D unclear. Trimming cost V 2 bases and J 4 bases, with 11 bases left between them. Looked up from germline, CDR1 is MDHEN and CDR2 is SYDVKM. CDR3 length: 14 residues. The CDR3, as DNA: TGTGCCAGCAGTTTACGAGGGCAGTTCTATGGCTACACCTTC. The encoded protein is CASSLRGQFYGYTF.

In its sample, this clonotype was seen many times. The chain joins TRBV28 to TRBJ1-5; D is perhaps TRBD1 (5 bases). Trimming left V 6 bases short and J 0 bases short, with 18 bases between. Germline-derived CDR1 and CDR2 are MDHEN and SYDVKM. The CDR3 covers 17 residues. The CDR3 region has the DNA TGTGCCAGCAGCCTACGGGTTGGCAGGGCTAGCAATCAGCCCCAGCATTTT. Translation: CASSLRVGRASNQPQHF. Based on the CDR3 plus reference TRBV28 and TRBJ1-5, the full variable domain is DVKVTQSSRYLVKRTGEKVFLECVQDMDHENMFWYRQDPGLGLRLIYFSYDVKMKEKGDIPEGYSVSREKKERFSLILESASTNQTSMYLCASSLRVGRASNQPQHFGDGTRLSIL.

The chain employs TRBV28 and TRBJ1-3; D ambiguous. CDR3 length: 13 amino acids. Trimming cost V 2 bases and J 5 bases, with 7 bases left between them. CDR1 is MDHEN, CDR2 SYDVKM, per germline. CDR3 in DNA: TGTGCCAGCAGTTTAAGCGATCGAAACACCATATATTTT. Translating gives CASSLSDRNTIYF. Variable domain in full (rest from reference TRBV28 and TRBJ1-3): DVKVTQSSRYLVKRTGEKVFLECVQDMDHENMFWYRQDPGLGLRLIYFSYDVKMKEKGDIPEGYSVSREKKERFSLILESASTNQTSMYLCASSLSDRNTIYFGEGSWLTVV.

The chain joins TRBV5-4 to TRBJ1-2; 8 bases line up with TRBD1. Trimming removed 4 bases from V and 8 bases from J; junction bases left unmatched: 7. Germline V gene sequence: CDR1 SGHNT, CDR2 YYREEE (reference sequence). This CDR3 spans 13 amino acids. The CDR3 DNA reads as TGTGCCAGCAGCGTGGACAGGGTTGGCGGCTACACCTTC. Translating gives CASSVDRVGGYTF.

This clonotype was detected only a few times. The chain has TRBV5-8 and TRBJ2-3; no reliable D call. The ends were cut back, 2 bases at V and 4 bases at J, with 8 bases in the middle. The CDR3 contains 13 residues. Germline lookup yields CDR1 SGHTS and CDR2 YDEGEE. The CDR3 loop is CASSFGVSDTQYF. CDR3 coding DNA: TGTGCCAGCAGCTTCGGAGTGTCAGATACGCAGTATTTT.

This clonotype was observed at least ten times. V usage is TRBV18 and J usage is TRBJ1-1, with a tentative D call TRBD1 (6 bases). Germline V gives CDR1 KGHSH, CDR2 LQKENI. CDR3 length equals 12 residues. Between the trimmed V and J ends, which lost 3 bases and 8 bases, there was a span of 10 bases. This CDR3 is CASSPNRAEAFF. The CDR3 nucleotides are TGTGCCAGCTCACCGAACAGGGCCGAAGCTTTCTTT.

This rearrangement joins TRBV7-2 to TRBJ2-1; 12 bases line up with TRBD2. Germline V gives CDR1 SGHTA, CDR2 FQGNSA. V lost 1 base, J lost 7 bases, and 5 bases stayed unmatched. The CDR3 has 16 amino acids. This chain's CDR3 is CASSLELAGGINEQFF. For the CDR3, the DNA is TGTGCCAGCAGCTTAGAACTAGCGGGAGGTATAAATGAGCAGTTCTTC.

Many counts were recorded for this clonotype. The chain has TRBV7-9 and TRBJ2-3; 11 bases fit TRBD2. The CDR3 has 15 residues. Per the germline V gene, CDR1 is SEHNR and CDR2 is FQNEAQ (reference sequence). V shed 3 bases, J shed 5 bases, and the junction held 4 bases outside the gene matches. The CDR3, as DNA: TGTGCCAGCAGCTTTCGTACTAGCGGGAGAGATACGCAGTATTTT. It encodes CASSFRTSGRDTQYF.

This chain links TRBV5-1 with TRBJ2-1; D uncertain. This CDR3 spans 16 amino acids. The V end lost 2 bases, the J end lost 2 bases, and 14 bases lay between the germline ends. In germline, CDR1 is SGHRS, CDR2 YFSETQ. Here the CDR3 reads CASSFGVQDPYNEQFF. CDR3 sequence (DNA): TGCGCCAGCAGCTTTGGTGTCCAGGATCCCTACAATGAGCAGTTCTTC.

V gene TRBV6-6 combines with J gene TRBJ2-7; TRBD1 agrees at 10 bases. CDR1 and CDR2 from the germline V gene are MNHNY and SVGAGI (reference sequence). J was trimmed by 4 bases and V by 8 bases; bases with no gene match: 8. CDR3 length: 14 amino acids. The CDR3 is CASGGDRGGYEQYF. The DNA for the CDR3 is TGTGCCAGCGGGGGGGACAGGGGTGGATACGAGCAGTACTTC.